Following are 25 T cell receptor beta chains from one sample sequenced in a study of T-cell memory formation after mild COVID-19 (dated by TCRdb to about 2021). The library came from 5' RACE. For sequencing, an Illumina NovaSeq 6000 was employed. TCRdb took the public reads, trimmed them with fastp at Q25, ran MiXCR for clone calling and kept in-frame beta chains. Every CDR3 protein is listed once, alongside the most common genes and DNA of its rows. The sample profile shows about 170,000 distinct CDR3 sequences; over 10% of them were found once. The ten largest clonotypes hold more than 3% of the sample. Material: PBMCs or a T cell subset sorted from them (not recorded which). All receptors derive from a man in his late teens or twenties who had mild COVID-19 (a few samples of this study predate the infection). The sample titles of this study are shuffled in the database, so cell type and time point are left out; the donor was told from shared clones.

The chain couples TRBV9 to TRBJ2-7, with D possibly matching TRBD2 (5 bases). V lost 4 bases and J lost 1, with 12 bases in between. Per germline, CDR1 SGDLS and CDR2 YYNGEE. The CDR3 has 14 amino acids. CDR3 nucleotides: TGTGCCAGCAGCCAACCGACTAATTCCTACGAGCAGTACTTC. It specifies CASSQPTNSYEQYF.

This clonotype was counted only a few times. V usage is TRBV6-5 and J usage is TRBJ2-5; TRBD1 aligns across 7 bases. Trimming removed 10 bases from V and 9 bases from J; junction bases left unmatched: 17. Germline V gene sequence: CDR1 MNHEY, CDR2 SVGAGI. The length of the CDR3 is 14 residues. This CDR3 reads CATRRGGPSEPQYF. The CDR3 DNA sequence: TGTGCCACCCGGCGAGGGGGCCCCTCCGAGCCCCAGTACTTC.

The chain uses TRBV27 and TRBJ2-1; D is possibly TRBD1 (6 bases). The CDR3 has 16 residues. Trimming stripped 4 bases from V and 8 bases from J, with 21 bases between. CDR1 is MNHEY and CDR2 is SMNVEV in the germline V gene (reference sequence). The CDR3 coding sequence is TGTGCCAGCAGTTCCGGGACACCCAACCGGATGTATGAGCAGTTCTTC. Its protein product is CASSSGTPNRMYEQFF.

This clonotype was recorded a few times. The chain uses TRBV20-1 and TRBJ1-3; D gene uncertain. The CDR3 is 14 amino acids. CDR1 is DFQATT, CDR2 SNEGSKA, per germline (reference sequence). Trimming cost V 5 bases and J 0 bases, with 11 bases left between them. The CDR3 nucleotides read TGCAGTGCTCAGAGGCGAAGCTCTGGAAACACCATATATTTT. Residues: CSAQRRSSGNTIYF.

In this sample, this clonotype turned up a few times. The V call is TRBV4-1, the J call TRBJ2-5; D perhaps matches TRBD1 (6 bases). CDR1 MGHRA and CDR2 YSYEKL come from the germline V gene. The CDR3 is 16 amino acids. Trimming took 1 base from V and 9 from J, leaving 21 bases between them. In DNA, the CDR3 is TGCGCCAGCAGCCAAGTCGGAAGCCGGGACAATACTCCCCAGTACTTC. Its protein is CASSQVGSRDNTPQYF.

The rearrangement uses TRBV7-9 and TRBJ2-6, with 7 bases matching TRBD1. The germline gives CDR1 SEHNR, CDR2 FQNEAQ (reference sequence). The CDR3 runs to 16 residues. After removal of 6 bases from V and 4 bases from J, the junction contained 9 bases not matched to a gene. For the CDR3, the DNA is TGTGCCAGCAGGCCGACAGGGTTCTCAGGGGCCAACGTCCTGACTTTC. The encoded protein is CASRPTGFSGANVLTF.

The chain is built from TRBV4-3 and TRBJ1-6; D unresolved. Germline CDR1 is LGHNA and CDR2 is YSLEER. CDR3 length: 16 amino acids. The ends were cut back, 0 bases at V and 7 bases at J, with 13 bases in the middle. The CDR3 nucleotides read TGCGCCAGCAGCCAAGATTCCGTGGTAGGCAATTCACCCCTCCACTTT. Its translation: CASSQDSVVGNSPLHF.

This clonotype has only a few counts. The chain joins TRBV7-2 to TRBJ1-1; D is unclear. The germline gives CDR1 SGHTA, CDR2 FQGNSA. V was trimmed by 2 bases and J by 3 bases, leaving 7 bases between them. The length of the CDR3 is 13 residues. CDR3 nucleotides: TGTGCCAGCAGCTTACAAGCGCACACTGAAGCTTTCTTT. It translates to CASSLQAHTEAFF.

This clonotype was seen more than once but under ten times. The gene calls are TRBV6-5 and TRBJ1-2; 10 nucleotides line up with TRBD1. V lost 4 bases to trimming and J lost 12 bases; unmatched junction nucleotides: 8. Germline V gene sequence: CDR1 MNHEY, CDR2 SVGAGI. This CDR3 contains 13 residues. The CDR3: CASSFGQGGRNTF. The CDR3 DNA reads TGTGCCAGCAGTTTCGGACAGGGGGGCAGGAACACCTTC.

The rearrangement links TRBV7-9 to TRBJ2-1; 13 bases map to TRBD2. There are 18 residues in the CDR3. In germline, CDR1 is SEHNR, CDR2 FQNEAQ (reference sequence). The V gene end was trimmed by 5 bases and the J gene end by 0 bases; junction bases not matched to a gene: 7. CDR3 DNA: TGTGCCAGCAGCCCGGGACTAGCGGGAACCAGCTCCTACAATGAGCAGTTCTTC. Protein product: CASSPGLAGTSSYNEQFF. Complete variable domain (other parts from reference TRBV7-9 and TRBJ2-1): DTGVSQNPRHKITKRGQNVTFRCDPISEHNRLYWYRQTLGQGPEFLTYFQNEAQLEKSRLLSDRFSAERPKGSFSTLEIQRTEQGDSAMYLCASSPGLAGTSSYNEQFFGPGTRLTVL.

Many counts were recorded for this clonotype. The CDR3 sequence is CASSLGQGETQYF. In nucleotides, the CDR3 is TGCGCCAGCAGCTTGGGACAGGGGGAGACCCAGTACTTC. This chain uses TRBV5-1 with TRBJ2-5, with TRBD1 matching 8 bases. After removal of 0 bases from V and 5 bases from J, the junction contained 0 bases not matched to a gene. CDR1 is SGHRS, CDR2 YFSETQ, per germline. The CDR3 contains 13 residues.

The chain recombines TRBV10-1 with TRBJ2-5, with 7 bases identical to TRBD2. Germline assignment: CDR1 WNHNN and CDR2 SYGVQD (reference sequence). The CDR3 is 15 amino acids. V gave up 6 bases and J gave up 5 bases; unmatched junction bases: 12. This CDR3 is CASSDGSGARETQYF. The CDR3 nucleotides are TGCGCCAGCAGCGATGGAAGCGGGGCTCGGGAGACCCAGTACTTC.

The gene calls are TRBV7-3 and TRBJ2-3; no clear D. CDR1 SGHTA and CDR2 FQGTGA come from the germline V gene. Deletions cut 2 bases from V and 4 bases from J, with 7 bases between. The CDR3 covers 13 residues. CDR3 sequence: CASSLGKADTQYF. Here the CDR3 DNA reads TGTGCCAGCAGCTTAGGGAAGGCAGATACGCAGTATTTT.

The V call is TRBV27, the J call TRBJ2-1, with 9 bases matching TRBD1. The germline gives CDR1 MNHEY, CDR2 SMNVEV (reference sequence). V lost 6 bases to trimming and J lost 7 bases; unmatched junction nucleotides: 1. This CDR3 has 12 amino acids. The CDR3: CASSGQGNEQFF. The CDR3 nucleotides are TGTGCCAGCAGCGGACAGGGGAATGAGCAGTTCTTC.

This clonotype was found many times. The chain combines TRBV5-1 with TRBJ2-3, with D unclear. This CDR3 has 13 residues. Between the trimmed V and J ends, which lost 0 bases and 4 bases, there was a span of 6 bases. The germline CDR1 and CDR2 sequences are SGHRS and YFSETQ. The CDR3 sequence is CASSLDHADTQYF. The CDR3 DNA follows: TGCGCCAGCAGCTTGGATCATGCAGATACGCAGTATTTT.

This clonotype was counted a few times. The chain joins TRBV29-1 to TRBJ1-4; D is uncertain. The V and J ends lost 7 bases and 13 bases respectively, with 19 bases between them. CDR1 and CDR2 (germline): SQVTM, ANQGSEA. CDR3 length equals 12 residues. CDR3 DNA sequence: TGCAGCGCGGGGAACAGTCCTGAAGGACTGTTTTTT. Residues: CSAGNSPEGLFF.

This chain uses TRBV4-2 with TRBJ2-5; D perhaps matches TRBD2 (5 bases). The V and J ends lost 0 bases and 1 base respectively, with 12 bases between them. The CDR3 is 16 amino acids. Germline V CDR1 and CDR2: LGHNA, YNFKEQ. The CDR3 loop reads CASSQDWAGSQETQYF. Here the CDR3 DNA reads TGTGCCAGCAGCCAAGATTGGGCGGGCTCCCAAGAGACCCAGTACTTC.

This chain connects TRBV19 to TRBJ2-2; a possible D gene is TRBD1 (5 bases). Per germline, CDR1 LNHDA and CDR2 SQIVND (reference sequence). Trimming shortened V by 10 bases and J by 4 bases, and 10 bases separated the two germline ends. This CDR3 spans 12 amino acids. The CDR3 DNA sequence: TGTGCCATCCTAAGGGGCACCGGGGAGCTGTTTTTT. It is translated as CAILRGTGELFF.

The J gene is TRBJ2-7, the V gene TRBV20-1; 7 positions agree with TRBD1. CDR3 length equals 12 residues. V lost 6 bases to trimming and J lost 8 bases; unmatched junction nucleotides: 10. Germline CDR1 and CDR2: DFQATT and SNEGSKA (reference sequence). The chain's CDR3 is CSARQGPTKQYV. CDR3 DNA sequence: TGCAGTGCCAGACAGGGACCTACGAAGCAGTACGTC.

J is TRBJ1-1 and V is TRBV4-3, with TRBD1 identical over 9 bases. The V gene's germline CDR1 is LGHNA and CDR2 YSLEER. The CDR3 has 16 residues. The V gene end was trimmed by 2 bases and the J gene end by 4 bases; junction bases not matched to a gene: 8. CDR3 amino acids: CASSQLPGQGITEAFF. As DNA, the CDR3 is TGCGCCAGCAGCCAATTACCGGGACAGGGCATCACTGAAGCTTTCTTT.

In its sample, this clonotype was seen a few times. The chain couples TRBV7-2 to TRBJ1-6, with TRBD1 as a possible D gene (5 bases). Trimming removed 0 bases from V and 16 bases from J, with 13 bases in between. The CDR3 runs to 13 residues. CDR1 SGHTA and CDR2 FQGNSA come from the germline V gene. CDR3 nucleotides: TGTGCCAGCAGCTTAGCGCGTCAGGGAGGTCTCCACTTT. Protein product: CASSLARQGGLHF.

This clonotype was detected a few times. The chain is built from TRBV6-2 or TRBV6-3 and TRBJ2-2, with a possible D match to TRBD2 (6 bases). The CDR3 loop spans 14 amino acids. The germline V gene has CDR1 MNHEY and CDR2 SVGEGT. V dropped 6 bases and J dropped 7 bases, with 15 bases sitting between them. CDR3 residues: CASRPGARDGELFF. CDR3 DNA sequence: TGTGCCAGCAGGCCGGGAGCGCGGGACGGGGAGCTGTTTTTT.

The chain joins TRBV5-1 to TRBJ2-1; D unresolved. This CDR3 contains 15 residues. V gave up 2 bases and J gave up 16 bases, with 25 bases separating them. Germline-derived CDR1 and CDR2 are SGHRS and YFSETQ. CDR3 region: CASSFMGSGFNEVFF. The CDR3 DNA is TGCGCCAGCAGCTTTATGGGAAGTGGGTTCAATGAGGTTTTCTTC.

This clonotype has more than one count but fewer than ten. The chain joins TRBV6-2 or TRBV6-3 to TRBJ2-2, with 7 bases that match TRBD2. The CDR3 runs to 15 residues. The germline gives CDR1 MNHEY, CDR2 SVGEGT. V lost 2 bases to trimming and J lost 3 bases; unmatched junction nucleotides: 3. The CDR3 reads CASSYPGRHTGELFF. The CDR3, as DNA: TGTGCCAGCAGTTACCCCGGGAGGCACACCGGGGAGCTGTTTTTT.

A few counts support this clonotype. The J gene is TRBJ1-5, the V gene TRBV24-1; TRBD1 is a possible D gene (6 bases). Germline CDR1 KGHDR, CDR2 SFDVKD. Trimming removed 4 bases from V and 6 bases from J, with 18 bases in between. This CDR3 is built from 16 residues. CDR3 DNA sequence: TGTGCCACCAGTGACTCAAAGAGGGGGGCGGGTCAGCCCCAGCATTTT. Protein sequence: CATSDSKRGAGQPQHF.